Below are 17 T cell receptor beta chains sequenced from a single sample in a study of spatial heterogeneity in lung cancer. TCRdb re-called the 5' RACE reads with MiXCR, one entry per CDR3 protein. The sample shows 43,000 or so distinct CDR3 sequences, 12% of them seen only once. As for time point: blood at routine non-recurrence follow-up after resection. The sample in question was PBMCs, obtained at follow-up. The source is a male donor with early-stage non-small cell lung cancer.

The chain employs TRBV5-4 and TRBJ1-1; TRBD1 agrees at 8 bases. Germline V gene lookup returns CDR1 SGHNT and CDR2 YYREEE (reference sequence). V lost 4 bases and J lost 2; bases outside the gene matches: 4. The CDR3 covers 14 residues. CDR3 amino acids: CASSTGQGNTEAFF. In DNA form, the CDR3 reads TGTGCCAGCAGCACCGGACAGGGAAACACTGAAGCTTTCTTT.

This clonotype was found many times. The genes are TRBV18 and TRBJ2-5; 14 nucleotides align to TRBD2. This CDR3 comprises 16 residues. The V gene end was trimmed by 3 bases and the J gene end by 5 bases; junction bases not matched to a gene: 5. Germline lookup yields CDR1 KGHSH and CDR2 LQKENI. CDR3 residues: CASSPGTSGSGETQYF. CDR3 nucleotide sequence: TGTGCCAGCTCACCCGGGACTAGCGGGAGTGGGGAGACCCAGTACTTC.

Of note for this clonotype: With a much larger clone just one base away, this may be a read error. The chain recombines TRBV28 with TRBJ2-5; tentative D call: TRBD1 (6 bases). The CDR3 runs 15 residues. Germline assignment: CDR1 MDHEN and CDR2 SYDVKM. Here the CDR3 reads CANSPSEAQGETQYF. The CDR3 DNA reads TGTGCCAACAGTCCCTCCGAGGCACAGGGAGAGACCCAGTACTTC.

This rearrangement joins TRBV5-6 to TRBJ2-2; D gene ambiguous. Trimming stripped 1 base from V and 6 bases from J, with 4 bases between. Germline V gene sequence: CDR1 SGHDT, CDR2 YYEEEE. The CDR3 sequence is 12 residues long. The DNA of the CDR3 is TGTGCCAGCAGCTTGAGCGCCGGGGAGCTGTTTTTT. Its translation: CASSLSAGELFF.

This clonotype appeared many times. The genes are TRBV4-1 and TRBJ1-1; the match to TRBD1 covers 7 bases. The trim removed 5 bases at V and 4 bases at J, leaving 10 bases unmatched. The CDR3 is 15 amino acids. CDR1 and CDR2 from the germline V gene are MGHRA and YSYEKL. In nucleotides, the CDR3 is TGCGCCAGCAGCAGCCGACAGGGAAGAGGCACTGAAGCTTTCTTT. Translation: CASSSRQGRGTEAFF.

This clonotype was detected only a few times. The chain carries TRBV7-2 and TRBJ1-2, with unresolved D. V lost 1 base, J lost 3 bases, and 15 bases lay in between. Germline V gives CDR1 SGHTA, CDR2 FQGNSA. The CDR3 is made up of 16 amino acids. This CDR3 reads CASSLVRRSPDYGYTF. DNA of the CDR3: TGTGCCAGCAGCTTAGTTAGGAGAAGTCCCGACTATGGCTACACCTTC.

The chain uses TRBV3-1 and TRBJ1-1; D is possibly TRBD1 (5 bases). This CDR3 comprises 13 residues. Trimming cost V 4 bases and J 11 bases, with 17 bases left between them. Per germline, CDR1 LGHDT and CDR2 YNNKEL (reference sequence). The CDR3 loop is CASSLSRDAWAFF. The DNA of the CDR3 is TGTGCCAGCAGCCTATCCCGGGACGCATGGGCTTTCTTT.

The V gene is TRBV12-3 or TRBV12-4, the J gene TRBJ2-2, with unresolved D. V was shortened by 6 bases and J by 4 bases, with 12 bases between the two germline ends. The CDR3 is 14 amino acids. CDR3 bases: TGTGCCAGCAGGGCAGCCCGAGGCACCGGGGAGCTGTTTTTT. It yields the protein CASRAARGTGELFF.

This clonotype was counted only a few times. This sequence joins TRBV20-1 and TRBJ2-3, with 7 nucleotides matching TRBD2. The V gene end was trimmed by 6 bases and the J gene end by 2 bases; junction bases not matched to a gene: 8. The CDR3 has 14 residues. In germline, CDR1 is DFQATT, CDR2 SNEGSKA (reference sequence). CDR3 coding DNA: TGCAGTGCCGGTGGGAGGGGCCTCACAGATACGCAGTATTTT. As protein: CSAGGRGLTDTQYF.

The J gene is TRBJ2-2, the V gene TRBV6-5; D might be TRBD2 (5 bases). Trimming pared 6 bases from V and 5 bases from J, leaving 7 bases between. In germline, CDR1 is MNHEY, CDR2 SVGAGI. CDR3 length: 12 amino acids. The CDR3 sequence is CASRWETGELFF. The CDR3 DNA sequence: TGTGCCAGCAGATGGGAGACCGGGGAGCTGTTTTTT.

This clonotype was recorded a few times. This CDR3 reads CASSSKGPLHF. DNA for the CDR3: TGTGCCAGCAGTTCCAAGGGACCCCTCCACTTT. The rearrangement joins TRBV12-3 or TRBV12-4 to TRBJ1-6; D gene unclear. V was pared by 4 bases and J by 12 bases, with 7 bases between. There are 11 residues in the CDR3.

This clonotype occurred a few times. V usage is TRBV20-1 and J usage is TRBJ2-7, with D uncertain. The CDR3 runs to 14 residues. V lost 5 bases, J lost 4 bases, and 18 bases lay in between. Germline V gene data show CDR1 as DFQATT and CDR2 as SNEGSKA (reference sequence). The CDR3 spells CSALWPGSAYEQYF. The CDR3 DNA sequence: TGCAGTGCTCTCTGGCCGGGTTCGGCGTACGAGCAGTACTTC.

This clonotype came up many times. The genes are TRBV7-3 and TRBJ2-5, with 8 bases matching TRBD2. The CDR3 loop spans 17 amino acids. V shed 4 bases and J 5 bases; nucleotides not matched to a gene: 15. CDR1 SGHTA and CDR2 FQGTGA come from the germline V gene. CDR3 amino acids: CASSSHPRAGDRETQYF. The DNA of the CDR3 is TGTGCCAGCAGCTCCCACCCCCGAGCGGGGGATAGGGAGACCCAGTACTTC.

This chain joins TRBV20-1 and TRBJ2-1; D may be TRBD1 or TRBD2 (5 bases each). The CDR3 runs 14 residues. Trimming shortened V by 1 base and J by 8 bases, and 15 bases separated the two germline ends. Germline CDR1 DFQATT, CDR2 SNEGSKA (reference sequence). The CDR3 bases are TGCAGTGCTAGAGCCACCCTGAGGGGCGATGAGCAGTTCTTC. Its protein is CSARATLRGDEQFF.

This clonotype was seen only a few times. J is TRBJ2-3 and V is TRBV6-2 or TRBV6-3; 8 bases are shared with TRBD2. The CDR3 spans 16 residues. The germline CDR1 and CDR2 sequences are MNHEY and SVGEGT. After removal of 6 bases from V and 2 bases from J, the junction contained 10 bases not matched to a gene. CDR3 DNA: TGTGCCAGCAGAGCGGGGGACGTACCGTTCACAGATACGCAGTATTTT. Translating it yields CASRAGDVPFTDTQYF.

This sequence joins TRBV25-1 and TRBJ2-2, with 9 bases aligning to TRBD1. The CDR3 runs to 16 residues. With 5 bases clipped from V and 4 bases from J, the junction kept 8 bases outside the gene matches. Germline V gene lookup returns CDR1 MGHDK and CDR2 SYGVNS. CDR3: CASSPLGTGSTGELFF. The CDR3 nucleotides read TGTGCCAGCAGTCCTCTGGGGACAGGGAGCACCGGGGAGCTGTTTTTT.

This clonotype was recorded at least ten times. J is TRBJ1-4 and V is TRBV20-1; no reliable D call. Trimming took 5 bases from V and 5 from J, leaving 15 bases between them. The CDR3 covers 14 residues. The germline CDR1 and CDR2 sequences are DFQATT and SNEGSKA (reference sequence). The CDR3 spells CSAPRTEGNEKLFF. The CDR3 DNA reads as TGCAGTGCTCCTCGAACCGAGGGAAATGAAAAACTGTTTTTT.